The 10 T cell receptor beta chains below come from one sample, sequenced in a study of CXCR3-negative and CXCR3-positive naive CD8 T cells. Their recognized antigens are unknown. Libraries of TRB cDNA were made by 5' RACE and carried UMIs. TCRdb reprocessed the 5' RACE reads, with one entry per CDR3 protein and no DNA. The sample table sets out 150,000 or so distinct CDR3 sequences. Study-level points and caveats: For CXCR3-positive naive cells, TRB CDR3s were more hydrophobic than those of CXCR3-negative naive cells.

The sample taken for sequencing was naive CXCR3+ CD8+ T cells from blood. Sample subset: CD45RO-CCR7+CD27+CD95- naive CD8+ T cells expressing CXCR3 (TNR3+). These receptors all come from a human donor in good health. Some clones in this sample may be carry-over from other donors' samples.

The chain employs TRBV28 and TRBJ2-7; TCRdb's assignment of TRBD1 cannot be checked, as there is no DNA. The CDR3 spans 13 residues. The V gene's germline CDR1 is MDHEN and CDR2 SYDVKM. The chain's CDR3 is CASKYRFRYEQYF.

This chain connects TRBV9 to TRBJ2-1. The length of the CDR3 is 16 residues. Germline CDR1 and CDR2: SGDLS and YYNGEE. The chain's CDR3 is CASSVGFGSSYNEQFF.

V gene TRBV29-1 combines with J gene TRBJ2-7; without DNA, the TCRdb call of TRBD1 cannot be checked. Germline V gene sequence: CDR1 SQVTM, CDR2 ANQGSEA. This CDR3 has 12 amino acids. CDR3 residues: CSATANSYEQYF.

Here the CDR3 reads CASSLGMGGSHYEQYF. V is TRBV5-1 and J is TRBJ2-7; no DNA is available, so the TRBD1 call from TCRdb remains unchecked. The CDR3 loop spans 16 amino acids. Germline V gene sequence: CDR1 SGHRS, CDR2 YFSETQ.

This sequence joins TRBV7-9 and TRBJ1-4; there is no DNA to check the TCRdb D call of TRBD1. This CDR3 is 13 amino acids long. Germline V gene data show CDR1 as SEHNR and CDR2 as FQNEAQ (reference sequence). The CDR3 spells CASSFGAGEKLFF.

The chain recombines TRBV28 with TRBJ1-1. CDR1 is MDHEN, CDR2 SYDVKM, per germline. CDR3 length equals 20 residues. The CDR3 reads CASSKFSLRQRTSLDTEAFF.

V is TRBV19 and J is TRBJ1-5; the D call from TCRdb, TRBD1, cannot be confirmed without DNA. Germline assignment: CDR1 LNHDA and CDR2 SQIVND (reference sequence). The CDR3 is 15 amino acids. The CDR3 sequence: CASSLVGDSNQPQHF.

The rearrangement joins TRBV7-9 to TRBJ1-5; TCRdb calls TRBD1, which cannot be checked without DNA. CDR1 and CDR2 (germline): SEHNR, FQNEAQ (reference sequence). CDR3 size: 15 residues. CDR3 sequence: CASSPQGSSNQPQHF.

The genes are TRBV29-1 and TRBJ2-7. Germline V gene data show CDR1 as SQVTM and CDR2 as ANQGSEA. The CDR3 has 15 residues. CDR3 residues: CSVEDSGKDSYEQYF.

CDR3 in amino acids: CASSHLRGTEQETQYF. This chain links TRBV23-1 with TRBJ2-5; as DNA is missing, the TRBD1 call by TCRdb cannot be tested. TRBV23-1 is given ORF status, its function remaining uncertain. The CDR3 covers 16 residues.